This TCR beta chain was obtained from a study of neoadjuvant anti-PD-1 for oral cavity cancer (dated by TCRdb to the early 2020s). For context, the study as a whole: Three to four biweekly doses of nivolumab at 3 mg/kg were mostly administered to patients before curative-intent surgical resection. For patients who did not progress, a fourth nivolumab dose was given around day 43, followed by definitive surgical resection on days 50-56. Under RECIST 1.1, a patient counted as a responder if showing complete response, partial response or stable disease, and as a non-responder if showing progression. An approximately 31% response rate was observed in the parent correlative cohort, in which around 12 patients were included.

Tumor libraries used mostly approximately 4.4 ug of input genomic DNA for survey sequencing, with two replicates per sample. Following the manufacturer's instructions, the team built TCRbeta libraries using the immunoSEQ hsTCRbeta kit. The finished libraries were brought together in one pool at 2.5 to 3.5 nM, which was then read using an Illumina NovaSeq 6000 S4 flow cell. On the study's bioinformatics: The immunoSEQ Analyzer was used for raw data preprocessing and quality control. The analysis was limited to productive rearrangements, and each clonotype was defined by a unique CDR3 amino acid sequence. Repertoire clonality was estimated as the Gini-Simpson index, computed with the R package tcR. Gini indices were compared with Student's t test, and associations with tumor size change were assessed by Pearson correlation. This is the immuneACCESS table as TCRdb keeps it, with only in-frame sequences that have V and J called. A part of the clones is gone; compared with another copy, unresolved V genes explain less than half, and the rest is unexplained. That table supplies the V and J calls and clone size; D and trimming were determined from the DNA. The sample table lists fewer than 7,500 clones, approximately 50% of them with a count of one. About 6.8% of the sample rests with the top ten.

Points the paper makes about the study in general: The TCR analyses had only a few patients in each response group, and the authors called for validation in larger cohorts. Higher pretreatment blood TCRbeta clonality and lower post-treatment tumor TCRbeta clonality were correlated with higher pretreatment blood Treg/Th17 ratios. Greater tumor shrinkage was correlated with larger post-treatment sizes of preexisting intratumoral clones, suggesting that expansion of preexisting clones contributed to response.

Concerning this clone: Which antigen it targets is not known. No much larger clonotype is one base removed from it; base qualities were not supplied.

The time point label on this specimen signifies: before neoadjuvant nivolumab. The patients had newly diagnosed stage II-IVA oral cavity squamous cell carcinoma and had not received any prior systemic or radiation treatment. The cohort consisted of patients with HPV-negative, locally advanced oral cavity squamous cell carcinoma. Samples came from a longitudinal correlative study of a single-arm phase II trial of neoadjuvant nivolumab in oral cavity squamous cell carcinoma. Subject-matched pre- and post-treatment PBMCs and tumors from three responders and three non-responders were subjected to genomic DNA-based TCRbeta sequencing. Genomic DNA was isolated from tumor tissue using the Maxwell RSC DNA from Tissue kit. V and J lose 2 bases and 5 bases, and a span of 7 bases separates them. As encoded in the germline V gene, CDR1 is SGHVS while CDR2 is FQNEAQ. The CDR3 has 13 amino acids, counting the end cysteine and phenylalanine. The entry retains the CDR3 DNA only, 39 bases that are in frame from base 1.

Recombination joined TRBV7-8 with TRBJ1-3; the D segment cannot be called with confidence. This specimen consisted of tumor tissue, obtained before nivolumab (anti-PD-1) treatment. This clonotype was sampled from a person aged 40 to 85 with oral cavity squamous cell carcinoma. The sequenced DNA is TGTGCCAGCAGCTTACAATCAAGAAACACCATATATTTT. It codes for CASSLQSRNTIYF.